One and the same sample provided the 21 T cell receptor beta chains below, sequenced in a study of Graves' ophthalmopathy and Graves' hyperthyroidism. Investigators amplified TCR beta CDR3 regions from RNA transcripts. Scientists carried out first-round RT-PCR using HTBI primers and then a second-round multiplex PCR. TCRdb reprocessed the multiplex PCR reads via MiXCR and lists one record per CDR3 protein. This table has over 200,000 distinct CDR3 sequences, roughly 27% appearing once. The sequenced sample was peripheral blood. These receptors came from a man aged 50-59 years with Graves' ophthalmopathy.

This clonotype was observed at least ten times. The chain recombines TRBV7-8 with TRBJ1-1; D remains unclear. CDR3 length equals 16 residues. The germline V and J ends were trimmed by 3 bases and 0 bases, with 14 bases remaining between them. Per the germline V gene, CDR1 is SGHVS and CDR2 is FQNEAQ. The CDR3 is CASSLSGWDMNTEAFF. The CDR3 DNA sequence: TGTGCCAGCAGCTTGAGCGGTTGGGATATGAACACTGAAGCTTTCTTT.

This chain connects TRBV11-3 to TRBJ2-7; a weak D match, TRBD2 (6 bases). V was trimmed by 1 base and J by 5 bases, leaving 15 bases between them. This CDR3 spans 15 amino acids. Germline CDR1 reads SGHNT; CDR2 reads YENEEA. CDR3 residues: CASSLGPGEPHEQYF. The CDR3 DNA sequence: TGTGCCAGCAGCTTAGGCCCGGGGGAGCCCCACGAGCAGTACTTC.

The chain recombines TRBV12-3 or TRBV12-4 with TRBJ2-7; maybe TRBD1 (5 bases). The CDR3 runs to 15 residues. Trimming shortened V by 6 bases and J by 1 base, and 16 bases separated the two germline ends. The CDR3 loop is CASSRKQVVSYEQYF. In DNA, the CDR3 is TGTGCCAGCAGCCGGAAACAGGTGGTTTCCTACGAGCAGTACTTC.

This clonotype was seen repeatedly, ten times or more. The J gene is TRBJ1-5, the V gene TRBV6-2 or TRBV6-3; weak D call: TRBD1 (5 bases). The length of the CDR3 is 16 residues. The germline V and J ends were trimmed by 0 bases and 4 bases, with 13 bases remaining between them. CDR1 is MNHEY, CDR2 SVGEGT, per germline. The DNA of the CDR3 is TGTGCCAGCAGTTACTCGACAAGGGGCCGAAATCAGCCCCAGCATTTT. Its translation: CASSYSTRGRNQPQHF.

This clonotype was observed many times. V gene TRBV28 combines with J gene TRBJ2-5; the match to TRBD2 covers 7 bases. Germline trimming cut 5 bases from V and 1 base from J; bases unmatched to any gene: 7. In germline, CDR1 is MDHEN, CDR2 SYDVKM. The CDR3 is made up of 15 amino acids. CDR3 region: CASSATSEIQETQYF. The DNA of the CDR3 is TGTGCCAGCAGTGCAACTAGCGAAATCCAAGAGACCCAGTACTTC. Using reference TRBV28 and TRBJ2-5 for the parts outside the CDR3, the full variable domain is DVKVTQSSRYLVKRTGEKVFLECVQDMDHENMFWYRQDPGLGLRLIYFSYDVKMKEKGDIPEGYSVSREKKERFSLILESASTNQTSMYLCASSATSEIQETQYFGPGTRLLVL.

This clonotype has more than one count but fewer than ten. CDR3 loop: CAWSVPGGGQPQHF. CDR3 coding DNA: TGTGCCTGGAGTGTACCAGGGGGAGGGCAGCCCCAGCATTTT. The chain has TRBV30 and TRBJ1-5; 7 bases match TRBD1. J gave up 7 bases and V 0 bases, and 6 bases lay outside the gene matches. CDR1 GTSNPN and CDR2 SVGIG come from the germline V gene (reference sequence). There are 14 residues in the CDR3.

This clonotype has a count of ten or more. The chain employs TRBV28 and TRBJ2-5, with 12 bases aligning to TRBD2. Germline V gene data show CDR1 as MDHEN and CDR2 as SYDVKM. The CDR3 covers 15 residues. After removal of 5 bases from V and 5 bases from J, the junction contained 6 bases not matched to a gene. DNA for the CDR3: TGTGCCAGCAGTCCTACTAGCGGGAGGTTTGAGACCCAGTACTTC. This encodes CASSPTSGRFETQYF. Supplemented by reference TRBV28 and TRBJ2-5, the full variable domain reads DVKVTQSSRYLVKRTGEKVFLECVQDMDHENMFWYRQDPGLGLRLIYFSYDVKMKEKGDIPEGYSVSREKKERFSLILESASTNQTSMYLCASSPTSGRFETQYFGPGTRLLVL.

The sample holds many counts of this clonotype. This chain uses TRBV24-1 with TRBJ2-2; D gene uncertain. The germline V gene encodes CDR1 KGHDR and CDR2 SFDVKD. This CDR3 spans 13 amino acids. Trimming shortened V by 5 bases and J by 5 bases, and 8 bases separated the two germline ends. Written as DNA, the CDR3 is TGTGCCACCAGTGCTATAACTACCGGGGAGCTGTTTTTT. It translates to CATSAITTGELFF.

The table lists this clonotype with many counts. CDR3 residues: CASSMTGNYGYTF. The CDR3 DNA reads TGTGCCAGCAGCATGACAGGGAACTATGGCTACACCTTC. This chain links TRBV6-1 with TRBJ1-2, with 7 bases that match TRBD1. Germline lookup yields CDR1 MNHNS and CDR2 SASEGT. V dropped 6 bases and J dropped 2; count of bases not matched to a gene: 3. The CDR3 is 13 amino acids.

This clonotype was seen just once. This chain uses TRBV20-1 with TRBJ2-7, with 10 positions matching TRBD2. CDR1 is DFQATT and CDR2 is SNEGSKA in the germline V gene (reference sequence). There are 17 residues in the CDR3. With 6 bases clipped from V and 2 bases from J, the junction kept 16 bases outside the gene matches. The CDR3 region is CSALPGVAGGGAYEQYF. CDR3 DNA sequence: TGCAGTGCCCTCCCCGGGGTAGCGGGAGGAGGAGCCTACGAGCAGTACTTC.

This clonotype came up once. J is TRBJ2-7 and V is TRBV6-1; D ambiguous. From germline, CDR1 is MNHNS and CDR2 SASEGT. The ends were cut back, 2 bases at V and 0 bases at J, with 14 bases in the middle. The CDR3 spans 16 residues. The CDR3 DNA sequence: TGTGCCAGCAGTGAATACGACTCCACGAGCTCCTACGAGCAGTACTTC. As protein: CASSEYDSTSSYEQYF.

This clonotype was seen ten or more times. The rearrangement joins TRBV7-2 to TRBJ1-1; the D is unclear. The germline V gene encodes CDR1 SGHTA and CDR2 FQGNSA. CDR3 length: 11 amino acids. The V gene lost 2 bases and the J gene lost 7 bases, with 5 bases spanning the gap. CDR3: CASSLQVEAFF. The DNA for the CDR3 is TGTGCCAGCAGCTTACAGGTTGAAGCTTTCTTT.

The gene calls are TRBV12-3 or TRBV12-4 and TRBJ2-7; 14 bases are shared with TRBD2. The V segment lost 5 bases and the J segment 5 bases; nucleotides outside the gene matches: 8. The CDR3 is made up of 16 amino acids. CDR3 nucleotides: TGTGCCAGCAGTCACCGTGGGACTAGCGGGAGAAACGAGCAGTACTTC. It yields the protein CASSHRGTSGRNEQYF.

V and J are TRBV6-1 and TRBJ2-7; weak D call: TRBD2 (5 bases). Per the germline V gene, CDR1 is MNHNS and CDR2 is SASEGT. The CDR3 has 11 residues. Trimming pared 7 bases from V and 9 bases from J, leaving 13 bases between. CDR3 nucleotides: TGTGCCAGCACTCTCGGGATGAGGCAGTACTTC. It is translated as CASTLGMRQYF.

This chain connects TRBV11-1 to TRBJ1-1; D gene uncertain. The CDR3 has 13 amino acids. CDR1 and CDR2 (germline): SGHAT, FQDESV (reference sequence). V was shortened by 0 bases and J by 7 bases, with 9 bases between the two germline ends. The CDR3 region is CASSLAVDVEAFF. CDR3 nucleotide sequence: TGTGCCAGCAGCTTAGCGGTGGATGTTGAAGCTTTCTTT.

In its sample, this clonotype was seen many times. The CDR3 sequence is CASSLAAGAADEQYF. DNA of the CDR3: TGCGCCAGCAGCTTGGCAGCGGGAGCCGCCGACGAGCAGTACTTC. The chain carries TRBV5-1 and TRBJ2-7; 8 bases align to TRBD2. Germline assignment: CDR1 SGHRS and CDR2 YFSETQ. The CDR3 has 15 amino acids. V lost 0 bases, J lost 5 bases, and 7 bases stayed unmatched.

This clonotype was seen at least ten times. The CDR3 protein is CASARGQETQYF. As DNA, the CDR3 is TGTGCCAGTGCTAGGGGCCAAGAGACCCAGTACTTC. J is TRBJ2-5 and V is TRBV19, with a weak D call TRBD1 (5 bases). There are 12 residues in the CDR3. Deletions cut 8 bases from V and 1 base from J, with 8 bases between. Germline V gene data show CDR1 as LNHDA and CDR2 as SQIVND (reference sequence).

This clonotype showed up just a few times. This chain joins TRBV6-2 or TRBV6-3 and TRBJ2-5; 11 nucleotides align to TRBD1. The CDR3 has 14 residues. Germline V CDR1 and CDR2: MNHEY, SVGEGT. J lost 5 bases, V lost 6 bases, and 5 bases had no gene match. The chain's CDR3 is CASSGTGGRETQYF. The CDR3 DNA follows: TGTGCCAGCAGCGGGACAGGGGGTCGCGAGACCCAGTACTTC.

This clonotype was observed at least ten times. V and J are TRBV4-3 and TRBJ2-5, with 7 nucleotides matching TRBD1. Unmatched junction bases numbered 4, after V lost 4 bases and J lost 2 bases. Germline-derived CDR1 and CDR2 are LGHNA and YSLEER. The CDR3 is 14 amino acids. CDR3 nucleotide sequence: TGCGCCAGCAGCCGAAGGGGGCAGCAAGAGACCCAGTACTTC. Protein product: CASSRRGQQETQYF.

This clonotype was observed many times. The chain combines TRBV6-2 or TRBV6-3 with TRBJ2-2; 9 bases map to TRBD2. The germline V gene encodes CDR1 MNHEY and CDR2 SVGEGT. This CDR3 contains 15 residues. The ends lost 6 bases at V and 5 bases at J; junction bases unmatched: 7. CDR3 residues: CASSPAGGRTGELFF. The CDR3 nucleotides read TGTGCCAGCAGCCCAGCGGGAGGAAGGACCGGGGAGCTGTTTTTT.

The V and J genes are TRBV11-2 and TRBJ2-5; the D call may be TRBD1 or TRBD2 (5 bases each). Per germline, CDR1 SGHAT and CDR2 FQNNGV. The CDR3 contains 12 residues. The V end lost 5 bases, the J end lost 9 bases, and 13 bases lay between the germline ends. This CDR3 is CASSRDVGAQYF. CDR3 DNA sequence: TGTGCCAGCAGCCGGGACGTCGGAGCCCAGTACTTC.